Listed here are 23 T cell receptor beta chains from one sample, sequenced in a study of cytomegalovirus exposure and HLA in healthy donors. The PCR ran on 60 Vbeta and 13 Jbeta primers. Repertoires were generated with immunoSEQ multiplex PCR, while TCRdb's copy carries only in-frame clones and drops some. The sample carries about 94,000 clones, roughly 80% recorded once. Sample: PBMCs. These receptors originate from a man aged 40-50 years in good health and CMV-seropositive.

V usage is TRBV4-3 and J usage is TRBJ1-2; TRBD1 might be the D (6 bases). V was pared by 0 bases and J by 4 bases, with 9 bases between. This CDR3 is built from 14 residues. Germline V lookup: CDR1 LGHNA, CDR2 YSLEER. CDR3 DNA sequence: TGCGCCAGCAGCCAAGACCCACAGGGCTATGGCTACACCTTC. Encoded protein: CASSQDPQGYGYTF.

The chain is built from TRBV7-9 and TRBJ2-2; maybe TRBD2 (5 bases). CDR3 size: 13 residues. The V gene lost 7 bases and the J gene lost 3 bases, with 9 bases spanning the gap. Germline CDR1 reads SEHNR; CDR2 reads FQNEAQ (reference sequence). CDR3 DNA sequence: TGTGCCAGCACCACTAGGGACACCGGGGAGCTGTTTTTT. It codes for CASTTRDTGELFF.

The chain joins TRBV5-4 to TRBJ2-1, with 8 bases aligning to TRBD2. The CDR3 totals 16 residues. The junction had 11 bases not matched to a gene; V was cut back by 4 bases and J by 5 bases. Germline V lookup: CDR1 SGHNT, CDR2 YYREEE (reference sequence). CDR3 sequence reads: CASSPGGAGGHNEQFF. CDR3 in DNA: TGTGCCAGCAGCCCCGGTGGGGCGGGAGGACACAATGAGCAGTTCTTC. Based on the CDR3 plus reference TRBV5-4 and TRBJ2-1, the full variable domain is ETGVTQSPTHLIKTRGQQVTLRCSSQSGHNTVSWYQQALGQGPQFIFQYYREEENGRGNFPPRFSGLQFPNYSSELNVNALELDDSALYLCASSPGGAGGHNEQFFGPGTRLTVL.

The chain has TRBV7-9 and TRBJ2-1; weak D call: TRBD1 (6 bases). This CDR3 has 13 amino acids. V was trimmed by 1 base and J by 14 bases, leaving 15 bases between them. Germline V gene data show CDR1 as SEHNR and CDR2 as FQNEAQ (reference sequence). The CDR3 loop is CASSLGQARWKFF. The CDR3 region has the DNA TGTGCCAGCAGCTTAGGACAGGCCAGATGGAAGTTCTTC.

V is TRBV5-1 and J is TRBJ2-7, with D possibly TRBD2 on 5 matching bases. CDR1 and CDR2 from the germline V gene are SGHRS and YFSETQ. The CDR3 extends over 14 amino acids. The V end was cut by 2 bases, the J end by 2 bases, with 11 bases between. The CDR3 loop reads CASSLVPGTYEQYF. The CDR3 DNA follows: TGCGCCAGCAGCTTAGTGCCGGGGACCTACGAGCAGTACTTC.

V usage is TRBV27 and J usage is TRBJ1-5; D is possibly TRBD1 (5 bases). Trimming removed 7 bases from V and 6 bases from J, with 13 bases in between. Germline CDR1 MNHEY, CDR2 SMNVEV (reference sequence). This CDR3 region has 13 residues. This CDR3 is CASTPTAGQPQHF. For the CDR3, the DNA is TGTGCCAGCACCCCGACAGCGGGTCAGCCCCAGCATTTT.

The chain recombines TRBV9 with TRBJ2-3; 10 bases map to TRBD1. The CDR3 spans 17 residues. The germline V gene encodes CDR1 SGDLS and CDR2 YYNGEE. Trimming at V came to 2 bases and at J to 0 bases, leaving 6 bases not matched to a gene. The CDR3 DNA reads TGTGCCAGCAGCGTCGGGACAGGGGTATCTAGCACAGATACGCAGTATTTT. Residues: CASSVGTGVSSTDTQYF.

The CDR3 sequence: CASSLLRVAGEQYF. Written as DNA, the CDR3 is TGTGCCAGCAGTTTACTGAGGGTAGCGGGCGAGCAGTACTTC. This chain uses TRBV27 with TRBJ2-7; 7 bases are a match to TRBD2. V lost 2 bases to trimming and J lost 6 bases; unmatched junction nucleotides: 7. CDR1 is MNHEY, CDR2 SMNVEV, per germline (reference sequence). CDR3 length: 14 residues.

J is TRBJ2-4 and V is TRBV5-4; D is unresolved. The CDR3 runs 12 residues. From germline, CDR1 is SGHNT and CDR2 YYREEE (reference sequence). Between the trimmed V and J ends, which lost 4 bases and 5 bases, there was a span of 7 bases. This chain's CDR3 is CASSTTENIQYF. CDR3 DNA: TGTGCCAGCAGCACCACAGAAAACATTCAGTACTTC.

This chain connects TRBV10-2 to TRBJ2-2; 13 positions match TRBD2. Germline trimming cut 6 bases from V and 8 bases from J; bases unmatched to any gene: 3. The CDR3 sequence is 14 residues long. Germline CDR1 and CDR2: WSHSY and SAAADI. The CDR3 DNA is TGCGCCAGCAGACTAGCGGGGGGGCCAGGGGAGCTGTTTTTT. It translates to CASRLAGGPGELFF.

The chain joins TRBV11-2 to TRBJ2-7; 10 positions match TRBD2. This CDR3 comprises 18 residues. With 1 base clipped from V and 2 bases from J, the junction kept 11 bases outside the gene matches. Germline V CDR1 and CDR2: SGHAT, FQNNGV. The CDR3 coding sequence is TGTGCCAGCAGCTTAGGCGCCCTAGCGGGAGACGGTGCCTACGAGCAGTACTTC. It encodes CASSLGALAGDGAYEQYF.

V is TRBV25-1 and J is TRBJ1-1; a possible D gene is TRBD1 (5 bases). The CDR3 loop spans 15 amino acids. Trimming took off 1 base at V and 4 bases at J, with 13 bases between the two ends. The germline gives CDR1 MGHDK, CDR2 SYGVNS. The CDR3: CASSEFGTGGTEAFF. The DNA of the CDR3 is TGTGCCAGCAGTGAATTCGGGACGGGAGGCACTGAAGCTTTCTTT.

There are a few counts of this clone. The chain recombines TRBV7-9 with TRBJ2-7, with D perhaps TRBD1 (6 bases). V lost 5 bases, J lost 6 bases, and 17 bases lay in between. The CDR3 extends over 14 amino acids. The germline V gene encodes CDR1 SEHNR and CDR2 FQNEAQ (reference sequence). DNA of the CDR3: TGTGCCAGCAGCCCCACAGGGAACGAAGGCGAGCAGTACTTC. It codes for CASSPTGNEGEQYF.

The rearrangement joins TRBV19 to TRBJ1-5, with TRBD1 as a possible D gene (6 bases). Germline loops: CDR1 LNHDA, CDR2 SQIVND (reference sequence). The CDR3 totals 20 residues. The V end was cut by 3 bases, the J end by 2 bases, with 26 bases between. The CDR3 sequence: CASSIQGLVQTRLGNQPQHF. The CDR3 DNA is TGTGCCAGTAGTATCCAGGGGTTAGTTCAGACAAGGTTGGGCAATCAGCCCCAGCATTTT.

This clone was seen more than once but under ten times. This rearrangement joins TRBV19 to TRBJ2-3; the D is unclear. Per germline, CDR1 LNHDA and CDR2 SQIVND (reference sequence). V lost 4 bases and J 5 bases, leaving 7 bases between the germline ends. This CDR3 has 12 amino acids. The DNA of the CDR3 is TGTGCCAGTAGTAGCACGGGAGATACGCAGTATTTT. This sequence encodes CASSSTGDTQYF.

V and J are TRBV7-3 and TRBJ2-1; 7 bases agree with TRBD1. In germline, CDR1 is SGHTA, CDR2 FQGTGA. The ends lost 5 bases at V and 2 bases at J; junction bases unmatched: 6. The length of the CDR3 is 15 residues. For the CDR3, the DNA is TGTGCCAGCAGCCCGACAGGGATACCCTACAATGAGCAGTTCTTC. This gives the protein CASSPTGIPYNEQFF.

This clone was seen just once. The chain combines TRBV28 with TRBJ2-1, with a weak D call TRBD1 (6 bases). Germline CDR1 reads MDHEN; CDR2 reads SYDVKM. The CDR3 runs to 14 residues. Trimming took off 6 bases at V and 4 bases at J, with 13 bases between the two ends. This CDR3 reads CASREGQGYNEQFF. In DNA form, the CDR3 reads TGTGCCAGCAGAGAGGGACAAGGTTACAATGAGCAGTTCTTC.

The J gene is TRBJ1-4, the V gene TRBV11-3; 10 bases align to TRBD1. CDR3 length: 18 residues. Germline assignment: CDR1 SGHNT and CDR2 YENEEA. The ends lost 2 bases at V and 8 bases at J; junction bases unmatched: 14. CDR3 bases: TGTGCCAGCAGCTTAAGGGTGCGGGACAGGGGACTAGGCGAAAAACTGTTTTTT. Residues: CASSLRVRDRGLGEKLFF.

This clone was seen more than once but under ten times. The chain joins TRBV28 to TRBJ2-7, with a possible D match to TRBD1 (6 bases). The V and J ends lost 6 bases and 7 bases respectively, with 19 bases between them. This CDR3 has 14 amino acids. Germline V gene sequence: CDR1 MDHEN, CDR2 SYDVKM. The CDR3 loop is CASSLQGRTGEQYF. The DNA for the CDR3 is TGTGCCAGCAGCCTTCAGGGGCGGACGGGGGAGCAGTACTTC.

This clone has only one observation. The rearrangement uses TRBV28 and TRBJ2-4; D is ambiguous. CDR3 length equals 14 residues. Between the trimmed V and J ends, which lost 2 bases and 0 bases, there was a span of 5 bases. The V gene's germline CDR1 is MDHEN and CDR2 SYDVKM. CDR3 residues: CASSLPIAKNIQYF. In nucleotides, the CDR3 is TGTGCCAGCAGTTTACCCATAGCCAAAAACATTCAGTACTTC. Based on the CDR3 plus reference TRBV28 and TRBJ2-4, the full variable domain is DVKVTQSSRYLVKRTGEKVFLECVQDMDHENMFWYRQDPGLGLRLIYFSYDVKMKEKGDIPEGYSVSREKKERFSLILESASTNQTSMYLCASSLPIAKNIQYFGAGTRLSVL.

This clone was counted a single time. The rearrangement joins TRBV28 to TRBJ2-5; 9 bases line up with TRBD1. The V gene end was trimmed by 7 bases and the J gene end by 0 bases; junction bases not matched to a gene: 6. The CDR3 has 15 amino acids. Germline assignment: CDR1 MDHEN and CDR2 SYDVKM. The CDR3 loop is CASITRTGDQETQYF. In nucleotides, the CDR3 is TGTGCCAGCATCACCCGGACAGGGGACCAAGAGACCCAGTACTTC.

The table lists this clone with a count of one. In DNA, the CDR3 is TGTGCCAGCAGCTTACGACAGGGAAGTGTTAATTCACCCCTCCACTTT. Translating it yields CASSLRQGSVNSPLHF. The rearrangement links TRBV7-9 to TRBJ1-6; 7 positions match TRBD1. The CDR3 sequence is 16 residues long. Germline V CDR1 and CDR2: SEHNR, FQNEAQ (reference sequence). Trimming removed 2 bases from V and 6 bases from J; junction bases left unmatched: 7.

Comment on this clone: A read error may produce the germline difference seen at one junction end. The genes are TRBV11-2 and TRBJ1-1, with D unresolved. CDR3 size: 15 residues. Germline V gene sequence: CDR1 SGHAT, CDR2 FQNNGV. CDR3 protein: CVSSPTWSSEREAFF. The CDR3 DNA sequence: TGTGTCAGCAGCCCCACGTGGTCTTCCGAGCGTGAAGCTTTCTTT.